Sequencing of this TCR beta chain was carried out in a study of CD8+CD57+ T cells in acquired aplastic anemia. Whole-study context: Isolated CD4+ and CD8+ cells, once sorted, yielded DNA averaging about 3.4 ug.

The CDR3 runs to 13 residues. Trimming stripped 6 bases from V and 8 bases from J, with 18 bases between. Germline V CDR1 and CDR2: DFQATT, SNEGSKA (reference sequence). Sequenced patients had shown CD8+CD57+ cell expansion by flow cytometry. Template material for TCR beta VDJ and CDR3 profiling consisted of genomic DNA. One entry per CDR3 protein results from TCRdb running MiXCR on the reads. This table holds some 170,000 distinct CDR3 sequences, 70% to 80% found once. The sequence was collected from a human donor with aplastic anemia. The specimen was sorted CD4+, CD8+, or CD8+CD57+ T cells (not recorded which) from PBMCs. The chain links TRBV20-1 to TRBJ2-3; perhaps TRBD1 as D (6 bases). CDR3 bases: TGCAGTGCAGGGGGTACAGGAGGAGCTACGCAGTATTTT. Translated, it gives CSAGGTGGATQYF.